This T cell receptor beta chain was sequenced during a study of blood T cell repertoires in COVID-19. Turning to the study itself: From the United States, Italy and Spain came samples of acute and convalescent COVID-19.

TCRdb keeps only in-frame clones here, not all; method: immunoSEQ multiplex PCR. The sample has fewer than 350,000 clones; more than 70% are singletons. The CDR3 sequence is 16 residues long. CDR1 is SGHDN, CDR2 FVKESK, per germline. V shed 0 bases, J shed 5 bases, and the junction held 7 bases outside the gene matches. This rearrangement joins TRBV14 to TRBJ1-1; 9 bases are shared with TRBD1. The sample consisted of peripheral blood. This TCR was recovered from a woman aged 60 to 75 with COVID-19, enrolled during active disease. The CDR3, as DNA: TGTGCCAGCAGCCAAGATCGCGGGACAGGGCAAACTGAAGCTTTCTTT. Translation: CASSQDRGTGQTEAFF.